A single sample gave rise to the 8 T cell receptor beta chains below, sequenced in a study of T cells in Graves' hyperthyroidism and ophthalmopathy. It was RNA transcripts that yielded the amplified TCR beta CDR3 regions. With the HTBI primer set, the TCR CDR3 went through a first round of RT-PCR. TCRdb re-derived calls from the multiplex PCR reads in MiXCR, one entry per CDR3 protein. The repertoire holds roughly 280,000 distinct CDR3 sequences, with over 15% as singletons. Sample: blood. These receptor sequences come from a woman aged 60-70 years with Graves' ophthalmopathy.

The chain links TRBV28 to TRBJ1-1, with D unclear. The V gene lost 5 bases and the J gene lost 7 bases, with 11 bases spanning the gap. This CDR3 has 12 residues. CDR1 and CDR2 from the germline V gene are MDHEN and SYDVKM. This chain's CDR3 is CASSDDTVEAFF. The CDR3 region has the DNA TGTGCCAGCAGTGACGACACGGTTGAAGCTTTCTTT.

This clonotype came up many times. J is TRBJ2-7 and V is TRBV7-2, with D perhaps matching TRBD1 (5 bases). This CDR3 has 14 residues. V was trimmed by 1 base and J by 5 bases, leaving 12 bases between them. Per the germline V gene, CDR1 is SGHTA and CDR2 is FQGNSA. The CDR3 nucleotides are TGTGCCAGCAGCTTAGGTGGCAGGGTCGACGAGCAGTACTTC. The encoded protein is CASSLGGRVDEQYF.

This clonotype was observed at least ten times. This chain joins TRBV20-1 and TRBJ1-2; D is uncertain. The germline V and J ends were trimmed by 5 bases and 8 bases, with 18 bases remaining between them. The CDR3 is 13 amino acids. Germline-derived CDR1 and CDR2 are DFQATT and SNEGSKA (reference sequence). CDR3 coding DNA: TGCAGTGCTCTCCTAAGACAAGACGGCGGCTACACCTTC. Translating gives CSALLRQDGGYTF.

In its sample, this clonotype was seen many times. The chain has TRBV6-2 or TRBV6-3 and TRBJ2-1, with 9 bases that match TRBD2. The CDR3 covers 18 residues. J gave up 6 bases and V 2 bases, and 14 bases lay outside the gene matches. The V gene's germline CDR1 is MNHEY and CDR2 SVGEGT. CDR3 sequence (DNA): TGTGCCAGCAGTTACCAATTCGGGGGACTAGCCTGGGGCAATGAGCAGTTCTTC. Amino acid sequence: CASSYQFGGLAWGNEQFF.

This clonotype occurred many times. The chain uses TRBV5-8 and TRBJ1-5; no clear D gene. Trimming cost V 0 bases and J 7 bases, with 8 bases left between them. The CDR3 extends over 13 amino acids. CDR1 and CDR2 from the germline V gene are SGHTS and YDEGEE. CDR3 region: CASSLGGQQPQHF. CDR3 nucleotide sequence: TGTGCCAGCAGCTTGGGAGGGCAGCAGCCCCAGCATTTT. Full variable domain (remainder filled in from reference TRBV5-8 and TRBJ1-5): EAGVTQSPTHLIKTRGQQATLRCSPISGHTSVYWYQQALGLGLQFLLWYDEGEERNRGNFPPRFSGRQFPNYSSELNVNALELEDSALYLCASSLGGQQPQHFGDGTRLSIL.

This clonotype occurred many times. J is TRBJ2-1 and V is TRBV5-4; 14 bases match TRBD2. The junction had 6 bases not matched to a gene; V was cut back by 3 bases and J by 10 bases. There are 15 residues in the CDR3. CDR1 is SGHNT and CDR2 is YYREEE in the germline V gene (reference sequence). The CDR3 DNA reads TGTGCCAGCAGCTCGACTAGCGGGGGGGTGGGGGAGCAGTTCTTC. Amino acid sequence: CASSSTSGGVGEQFF.

This chain uses TRBV9 with TRBJ1-4; D remains ambiguous. Trimming left V 5 bases short and J 10 bases short, with 24 bases between. Germline CDR1 SGDLS, CDR2 YYNGEE. The CDR3 loop spans 16 amino acids. The CDR3 sequence is CASRNTPLGPFGKLFF. CDR3 bases: TGTGCCAGCAGGAATACCCCATTAGGGCCGTTTGGAAAACTGTTTTTT.

There are many counts of this clonotype. DNA of the CDR3: TGCAGTGCTAGCGGGGGCCTGGATACGCAGTATTTT. It codes for CSASGGLDTQYF. The chain has TRBV20-1 and TRBJ2-3, with D tentatively TRBD1 or TRBD2 (6 bases each). Per germline, CDR1 DFQATT and CDR2 SNEGSKA (reference sequence). The ends were cut back, 3 bases at V and 6 bases at J, with 10 bases in the middle. The CDR3 runs 12 residues.